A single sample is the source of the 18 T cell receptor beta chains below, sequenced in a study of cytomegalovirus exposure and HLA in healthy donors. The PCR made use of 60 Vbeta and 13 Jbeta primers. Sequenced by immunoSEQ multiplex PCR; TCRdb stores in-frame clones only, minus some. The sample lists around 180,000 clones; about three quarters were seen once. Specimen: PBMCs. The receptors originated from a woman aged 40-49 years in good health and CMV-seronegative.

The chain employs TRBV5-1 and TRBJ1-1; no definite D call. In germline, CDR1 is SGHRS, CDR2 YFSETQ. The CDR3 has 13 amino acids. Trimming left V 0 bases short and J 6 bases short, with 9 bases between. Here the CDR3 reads CASSLAGSSEAFF. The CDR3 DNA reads TGCGCCAGCAGCTTGGCAGGTTCATCTGAAGCTTTCTTT.

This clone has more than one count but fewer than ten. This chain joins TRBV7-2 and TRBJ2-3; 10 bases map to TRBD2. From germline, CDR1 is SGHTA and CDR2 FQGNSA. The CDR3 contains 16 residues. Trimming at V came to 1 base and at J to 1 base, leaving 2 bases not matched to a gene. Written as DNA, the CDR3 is TGTGCCAGCAGCTTAGGACTAGCGGGTCGCACAGATACGCAGTATTTT. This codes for CASSLGLAGRTDTQYF.

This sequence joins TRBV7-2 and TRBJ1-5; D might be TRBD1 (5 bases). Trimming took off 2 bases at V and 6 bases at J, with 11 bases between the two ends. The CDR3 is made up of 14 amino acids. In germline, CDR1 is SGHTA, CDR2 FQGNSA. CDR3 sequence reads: CASSLSVGGQPQHF. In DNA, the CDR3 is TGTGCCAGCAGCTTATCCGTCGGGGGTCAGCCCCAGCATTTT.

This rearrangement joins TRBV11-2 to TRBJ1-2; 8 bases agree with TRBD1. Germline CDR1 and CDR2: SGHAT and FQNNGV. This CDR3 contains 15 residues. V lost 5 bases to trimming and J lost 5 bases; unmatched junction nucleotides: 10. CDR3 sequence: CASSHSGTGYYGYTF. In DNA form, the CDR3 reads TGTGCCAGCAGCCACAGCGGGACAGGTTATTATGGCTACACCTTC.

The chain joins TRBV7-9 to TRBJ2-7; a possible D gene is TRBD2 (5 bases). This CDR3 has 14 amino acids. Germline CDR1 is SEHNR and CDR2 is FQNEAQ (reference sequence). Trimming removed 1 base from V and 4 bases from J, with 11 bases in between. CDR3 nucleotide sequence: TGTGCCAGCAGCTTAGGATCTGAGGGTTACGAGCAGTACTTC. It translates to CASSLGSEGYEQYF.

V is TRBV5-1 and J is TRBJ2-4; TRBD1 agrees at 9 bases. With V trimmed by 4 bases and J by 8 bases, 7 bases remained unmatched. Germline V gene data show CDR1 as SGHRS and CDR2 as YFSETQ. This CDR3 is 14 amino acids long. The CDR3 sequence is CASSPGQGQDIQYF. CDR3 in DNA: TGCGCCAGCAGCCCCGGACAGGGGCAGGACATTCAGTACTTC.

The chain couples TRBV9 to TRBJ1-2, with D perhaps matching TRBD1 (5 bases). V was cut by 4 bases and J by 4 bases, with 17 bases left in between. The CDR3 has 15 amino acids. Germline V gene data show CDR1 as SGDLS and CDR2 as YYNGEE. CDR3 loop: CASSPWGDRPYGYTF. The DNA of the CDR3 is TGTGCCAGCAGCCCCTGGGGCGACAGACCCTATGGCTACACCTTC.

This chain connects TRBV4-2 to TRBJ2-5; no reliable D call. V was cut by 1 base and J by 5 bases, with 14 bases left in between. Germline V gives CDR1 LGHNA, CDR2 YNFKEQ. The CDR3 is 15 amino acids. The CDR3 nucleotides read TGTGCCAGCAGCCAAGTGGCAAACCCCGATGAGACCCAGTACTTC. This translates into CASSQVANPDETQYF.

The CDR3 DNA reads as TGTGCCAGCAGTGAAAGTTCGCGGCAGCCCCAGCATTTT. Amino acids: CASSESSRQPQHF. The J gene is TRBJ1-5, the V gene TRBV6-1; no definite D call. Germline loops: CDR1 MNHNS, CDR2 SASEGT. The V end lost 2 bases, the J end lost 7 bases, and 9 bases lay between the germline ends. The CDR3 runs to 13 residues.

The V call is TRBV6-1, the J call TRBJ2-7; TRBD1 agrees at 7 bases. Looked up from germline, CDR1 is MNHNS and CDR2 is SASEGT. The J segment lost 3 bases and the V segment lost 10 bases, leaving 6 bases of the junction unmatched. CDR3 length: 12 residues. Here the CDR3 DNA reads TGTGCCACCATGACAGGGCTCTACGAGCAGTACTTC. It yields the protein CATMTGLYEQYF.

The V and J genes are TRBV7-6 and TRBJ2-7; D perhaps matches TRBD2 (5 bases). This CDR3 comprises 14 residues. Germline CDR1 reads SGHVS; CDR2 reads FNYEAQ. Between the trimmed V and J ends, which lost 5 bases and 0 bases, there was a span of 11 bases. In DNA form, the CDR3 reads TGTGCCAGCAGCGTAAGTGGGAGCTCCTACGAGCAGTACTTC. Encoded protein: CASSVSGSSYEQYF.

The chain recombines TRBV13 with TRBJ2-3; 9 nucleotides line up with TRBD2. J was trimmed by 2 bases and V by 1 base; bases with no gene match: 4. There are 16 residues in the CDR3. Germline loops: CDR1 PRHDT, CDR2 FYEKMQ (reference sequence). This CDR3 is CASSLETSGSTDTQYF. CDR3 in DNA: TGTGCCAGCAGCTTAGAGACTAGCGGTTCCACAGATACGCAGTATTTT.

The CDR3 DNA is TGTGCCAGCAGCTTAGTTACCGCGCGGGTTAGCGGCTACACCTTC. Encoded protein: CASSLVTARVSGYTF. The chain has TRBV7-8 and TRBJ1-2; D is ambiguous. Germline V lookup: CDR1 SGHVS, CDR2 FQNEAQ. CDR3 length: 15 residues. Trimming stripped 1 base from V and 8 bases from J, with 17 bases between.

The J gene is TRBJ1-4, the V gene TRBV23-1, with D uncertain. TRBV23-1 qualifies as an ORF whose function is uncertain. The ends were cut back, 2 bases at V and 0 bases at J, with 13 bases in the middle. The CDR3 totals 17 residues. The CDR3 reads CASSQRSPGSTNEKLFF. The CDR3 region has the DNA TGCGCCAGCAGTCAAAGGTCTCCGGGTTCAACTAATGAAAAACTGTTTTTT.

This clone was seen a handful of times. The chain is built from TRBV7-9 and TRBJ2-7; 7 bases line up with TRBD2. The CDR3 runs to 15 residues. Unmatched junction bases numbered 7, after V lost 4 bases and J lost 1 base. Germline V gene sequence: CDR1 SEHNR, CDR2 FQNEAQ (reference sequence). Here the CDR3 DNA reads TGTGCCAGCAGCTGGGGGGGTTTTCGGTCCTACGAGCAGTACTTC. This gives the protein CASSWGGFRSYEQYF. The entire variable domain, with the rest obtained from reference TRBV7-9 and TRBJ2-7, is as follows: DTGVSQNPRHKITKRGQNVTFRCDPISEHNRLYWYRQTLGQGPEFLTYFQNEAQLEKSRLLSDRFSAERPKGSFSTLEIQRTEQGDSAMYLCASSWGGFRSYEQYFGPGTRLTVT.

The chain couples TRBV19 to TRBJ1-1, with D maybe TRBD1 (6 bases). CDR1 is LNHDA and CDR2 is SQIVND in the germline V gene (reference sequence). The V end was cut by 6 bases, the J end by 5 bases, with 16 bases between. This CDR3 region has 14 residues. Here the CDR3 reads CASSIMTGETEAFF. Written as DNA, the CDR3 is TGTGCCAGTAGCATAATGACAGGTGAAACTGAAGCTTTCTTT.

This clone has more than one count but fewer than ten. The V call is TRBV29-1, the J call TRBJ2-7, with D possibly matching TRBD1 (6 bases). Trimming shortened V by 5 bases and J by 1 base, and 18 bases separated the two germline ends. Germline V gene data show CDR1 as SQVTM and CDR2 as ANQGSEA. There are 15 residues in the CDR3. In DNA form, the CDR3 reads TGCAGCGTTCCCTGGGGCAGGGGAGCATCCTACGAGCAGTACGTC. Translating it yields CSVPWGRGASYEQYV.

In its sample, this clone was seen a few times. As DNA, the CDR3 is TGTGCCAGCAGCTCTCCGGTAGCCGGAAACACCATATATTTT. This codes for CASSSPVAGNTIYF. The chain combines TRBV7-9 with TRBJ1-3, with unresolved D. This CDR3 contains 14 residues. In germline, CDR1 is SEHNR, CDR2 FQNEAQ (reference sequence). V lost 4 bases, J lost 4 bases, and 11 bases lay in between.